Each of the 18 T cell receptor beta chains below was sequenced from the same sample in a study of blood T cell repertoires in COVID-19. Clones were read by immunoSEQ multiplex PCR, and TCRdb kept only the in-frame ones, dropping some. The table has 150,000 to 250,000 clones, approximately 90% seen once. Sequencing was performed on PBMCs or T cells enriched from blood (not recorded which). All receptors come from a woman under 40 who had recovered from COVID-19.

The chain combines TRBV5-8 with TRBJ2-7; D is ambiguous. Trimming took 4 bases from V and 3 from J, leaving 17 bases between them. Looked up from germline, CDR1 is SGHTS and CDR2 is YDEGEE. CDR3 length equals 15 residues. CDR3 loop: CASSREAGAYYEQYF. The CDR3 bases are TGTGCCAGCAGCCGCGAGGCCGGCGCATACTACGAGCAGTACTTC.

This clone was picked up one time. This chain connects TRBV6-5 to TRBJ2-4; the D gene is possibly TRBD2 (6 bases). The CDR3 length is 11 residues. CDR1 is MNHEY and CDR2 is SVGAGI in the germline V gene. With 7 bases removed from V and 10 bases from J, the gap between germline ends came to 11 bases. The CDR3 loop reads CASKARGIQYF. The CDR3 nucleotides read TGTGCCAGCAAAGCTCGGGGGATTCAGTACTTC.

This clone was seen just once. The rearrangement links TRBV9 to TRBJ1-1; D might be TRBD1 (6 bases). Trimming pared 4 bases from V and 0 bases from J, leaving 16 bases between. This CDR3 comprises 16 residues. CDR1 and CDR2 from the germline V gene are SGDLS and YYNGEE. CDR3 amino acids: CASSPQGGAMNTEAFF. The CDR3, as DNA: TGTGCCAGCAGCCCTCAAGGGGGGGCCATGAACACTGAAGCTTTCTTT.

The gene calls are TRBV19 and TRBJ1-2; 9 bases are a match to TRBD1. The V gene's germline CDR1 is LNHDA and CDR2 SQIVND (reference sequence). Trimming removed 6 bases from V and 4 bases from J; junction bases left unmatched: 3. The CDR3 contains 13 residues. The CDR3: CASRDRGAYGYTF. CDR3 nucleotide sequence: TGTGCCAGTAGGGACAGGGGCGCCTATGGCTACACCTTC.

This chain joins TRBV7-9 and TRBJ2-7; 8 nucleotides match TRBD1. CDR1 and CDR2 (germline): SEHNR, FQNEAQ (reference sequence). The ends lost 5 bases at V and 5 bases at J; junction bases unmatched: 8. The length of the CDR3 is 14 residues. CDR3 residues: CASSPRTGINEQYF. CDR3 coding DNA: TGTGCCAGCAGCCCGAGGACAGGGATCAACGAGCAGTACTTC. The full variable domain, with the rest looked up from reference TRBV7-9 and TRBJ2-7, is DTGVSQNPRHKITKRGQNVTFRCDPISEHNRLYWYRQTLGQGPEFLTYFQNEAQLEKSRLLSDRFSAERPKGSFSTLEIQRTEQGDSAMYLCASSPRTGINEQYFGPGTRLTVT.

The J gene is TRBJ2-1, the V gene TRBV5-1; D remains ambiguous. The CDR3 is 15 residues long. The V and J ends lost 1 base and 6 bases respectively, with 14 bases between them. CDR1 is SGHRS and CDR2 is YFSETQ in the germline V gene. DNA for the CDR3: TGCGCCAGCAGCTTGAATAGGATGGGCTCCAATGAGCAGTTCTTC. This sequence encodes CASSLNRMGSNEQFF.

This clone was detected once. The chain recombines TRBV3-1 (or the pseudogene TRBV3-2) with TRBJ1-2; 11 bases are a match to TRBD1. Germline trimming cut 4 bases from V and 7 bases from J; bases unmatched to any gene: 5. CDR1 and CDR2 from the germline V gene are LGHDT and YNNKEL (reference sequence). The CDR3 is made up of 14 amino acids. CDR3: CASSRRGTGGGYTF. As DNA, the CDR3 is TGTGCCAGCAGCCGGCGGGGGACAGGGGGTGGCTACACCTTC.

This sequence joins TRBV11-1 and TRBJ2-5; D is possibly TRBD2 (5 bases). This CDR3 has 14 residues. V was trimmed by 1 base and J by 4 bases, leaving 10 bases between them. Germline V gene lookup returns CDR1 SGHAT and CDR2 FQDESV (reference sequence). The CDR3 is CASSLGLARETQYF. The CDR3 DNA follows: TGTGCCAGCAGCTTAGGGCTAGCAAGAGAGACCCAGTACTTC.

The CDR3 protein is CASSSTPTAYTEAFF. In nucleotides, the CDR3 is TGTGCCAGCAGCTCTACCCCGACAGCCTACACTGAAGCTTTCTTT. V gene TRBV16 combines with J gene TRBJ1-1, with a weak D call TRBD1 (5 bases). The V end lost 5 bases, the J end lost 3 bases, and 16 bases lay between the germline ends. This CDR3 spans 15 amino acids. CDR1 and CDR2 (germline): KGHSY, FQNENV.

The J gene is TRBJ1-1, the V gene TRBV9, with D unclear. Trimming stripped 0 bases from V and 0 bases from J, with 6 bases between. Germline CDR1 SGDLS, CDR2 YYNGEE. CDR3 size: 14 residues. The CDR3 DNA reads TGTGCCAGCAGCGTAGGGAGGGTGAACACTGAAGCTTTCTTT. This encodes CASSVGRVNTEAFF.

About this clone itself: Additional DNA sequences in this sample encode the identical CDR3. This rearrangement joins TRBV18 to TRBJ2-7, with 14 bases fitting TRBD2. The V segment lost 2 bases and the J segment 4 bases; nucleotides outside the gene matches: 1. Germline CDR1 reads KGHSH; CDR2 reads LQKENI. The CDR3 has 15 amino acids. CDR3 sequence: CASSPGTSGSYEQYF. The CDR3 nucleotides are TGTGCCAGCTCACCAGGGACTAGCGGGAGTTACGAGCAGTACTTC. The variable domain in full, with the rest retrieved from reference TRBV18 and TRBJ2-7, is NAGVMQNPRHLVRRRGQEARLRCSPMKGHSHVYWYRQLPEEGLKFMVYLQKENIIDESGMPKERFSAEFPKEGPSILRIQQVVRGDSAAYFCASSPGTSGSYEQYFGPGTRLTVT.

The gene calls are TRBV4-2 and TRBJ2-1; TRBD2 is a possible D gene (6 bases). The CDR3 has 15 residues. Germline CDR1 and CDR2: LGHNA and YNFKEQ. Between the trimmed V and J ends, which lost 2 bases and 3 bases, there was a span of 11 bases. CDR3 DNA: TGTGCCAGCAGCCAAAGACTAGTCGGCTACAATGAGCAGTTCTTC. Its translation: CASSQRLVGYNEQFF.

The chain has TRBV4-1 and TRBJ2-2, with 10 nucleotides matching TRBD2. This CDR3 region has 15 residues. Germline trimming cut 2 bases from V and 6 bases from J; bases unmatched to any gene: 3. Germline CDR1 MGHRA, CDR2 YSYEKL. The CDR3 DNA reads TGCGCCAGCAGCCAACCGAGCGGGAGGGCCGGGGAGCTGTTTTTT. As protein: CASSQPSGRAGELFF.

V and J are TRBV9 and TRBJ1-2; 7 nucleotides match TRBD1. The CDR3 is 17 amino acids. J was trimmed by 1 base and V by 0 bases; bases with no gene match: 9. Germline values: CDR1 SGDLS, CDR2 YYNGEE. DNA of the CDR3: TGTGCCAGCAGCGTAGGGGGGACAGCCGCTGGTAACTATGGCTACACCTTC. This gives the protein CASSVGGTAAGNYGYTF.

V gene TRBV29-1 combines with J gene TRBJ2-5, with TRBD1 identical over 8 bases. Trimming cost V 7 bases and J 4 bases; bases outside gene matches: 11. The CDR3 has 14 amino acids. CDR1 is SQVTM, CDR2 ANQGSEA, per germline. CDR3 loop: CSGQIDRGGETQYF. The CDR3 bases are TGCAGCGGACAAATCGACAGGGGAGGAGAGACCCAGTACTTC.

The gene calls are TRBV30 and TRBJ2-5; tentative D call: TRBD2 (7 bases). CDR1 and CDR2 from the germline V gene are GTSNPN and SVGIG (reference sequence). The length of the CDR3 is 17 residues. Between the trimmed V and J ends, which lost 5 bases and 6 bases, there was a span of 28 bases. The CDR3 region has the DNA TGTGCCTGGGGGGGGCTTTTGGTCGGAGCGGGGACAAAGACCCAGTACTTC. This gives the protein CAWGGLLVGAGTKTQYF.

This clone has a single count. The chain recombines TRBV9 with TRBJ1-2; D perhaps matches TRBD1 (5 bases). Germline V gene data show CDR1 as SGDLS and CDR2 as YYNGEE. Trimming stripped 3 bases from V and 11 bases from J, with 14 bases between. This CDR3 has 12 amino acids. The CDR3: CASSEYRRDYTF. The CDR3 coding sequence is TGTGCCAGCAGCGAATACAGGAGGGATTACACCTTC.

This clone showed up just once. The V gene is TRBV6-5, the J gene TRBJ1-5; weak D call: TRBD1 (5 bases). Per germline, CDR1 MNHEY and CDR2 SVGAGI. The V gene lost 7 bases and the J gene lost 3 bases, with 13 bases spanning the gap. This CDR3 has 14 residues. The CDR3, as DNA: TGTGCCAGCACCCCAGACAGCCCCAATCAGCCCCAGCATTTT. Protein sequence: CASTPDSPNQPQHF.